This T cell receptor (beta chain) was documented in a study of blood T cell repertoires in COVID-19. About the research overall: Both acute and convalescent COVID-19 samples were obtained from the United States, Italy and Spain.

This CDR3 spans 14 amino acids. The germline gives CDR1 SGHNT, CDR2 YYREEE (reference sequence). Trimming shortened V by 2 bases and J by 3 bases, and 10 bases separated the two germline ends. Clinical history as reported by participants underpinned cohort assignment. In the study's own analysis: It was from reference gene primer amplification that nucleated cell counts were estimated. The protocol was immunoSEQ multiplex PCR, while the TCRdb copy is restricted to in-frame clones and leaves out a portion. V, J and clone size were drawn from that table, and D and trimming were deduced from the DNA. The data contain roughly 370,000 clones, around nine tenths of them seen just once; the ten biggest clones take up 10%.

The chain is built from TRBV5-4 and TRBJ2-3; perhaps TRBD1 as D (6 bases). Input material: PBMCs or T cells enriched from blood (not recorded which). The TCR comes from a woman aged 45 to 65 who had recovered from COVID-19. CDR3: CASSFQGITDTQYF. DNA for the CDR3: TGTGCCAGCAGCTTTCAGGGGATAACAGATACGCAGTATTTT.